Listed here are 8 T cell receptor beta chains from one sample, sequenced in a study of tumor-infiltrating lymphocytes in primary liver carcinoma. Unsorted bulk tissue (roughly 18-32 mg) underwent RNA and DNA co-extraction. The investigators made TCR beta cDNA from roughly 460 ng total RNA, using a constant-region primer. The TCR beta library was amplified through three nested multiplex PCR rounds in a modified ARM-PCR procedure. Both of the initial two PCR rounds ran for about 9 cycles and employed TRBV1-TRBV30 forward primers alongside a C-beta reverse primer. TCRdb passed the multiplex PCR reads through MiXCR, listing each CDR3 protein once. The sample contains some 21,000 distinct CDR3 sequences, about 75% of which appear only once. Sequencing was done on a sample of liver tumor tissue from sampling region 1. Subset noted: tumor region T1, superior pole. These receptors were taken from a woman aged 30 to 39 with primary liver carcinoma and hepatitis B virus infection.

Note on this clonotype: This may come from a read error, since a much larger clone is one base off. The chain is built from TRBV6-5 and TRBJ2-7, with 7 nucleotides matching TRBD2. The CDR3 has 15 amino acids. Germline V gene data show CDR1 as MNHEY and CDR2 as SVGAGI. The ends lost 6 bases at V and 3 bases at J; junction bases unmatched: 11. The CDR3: CASSAAAGEYYEQYF. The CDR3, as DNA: TGTGCCAGCAGCGCGGCGGCGGGAGAGTACTACGAGCAGTACTTC.

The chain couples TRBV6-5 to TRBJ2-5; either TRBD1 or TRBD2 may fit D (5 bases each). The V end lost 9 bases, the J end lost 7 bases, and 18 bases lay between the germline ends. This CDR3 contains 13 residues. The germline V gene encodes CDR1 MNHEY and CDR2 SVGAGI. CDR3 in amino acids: CARSIDTGLTQYF. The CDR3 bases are TGTGCCAGAAGTATTGACACGGGGCTGACCCAGTACTTC.

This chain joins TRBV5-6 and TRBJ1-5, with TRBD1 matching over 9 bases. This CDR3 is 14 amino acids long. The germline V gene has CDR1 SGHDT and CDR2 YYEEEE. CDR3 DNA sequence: TGTGTCAGTAGCACAGGGGGCAGCGATCAGCCCCAGCATTTT. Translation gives CVSSTGGSDQPQHF.

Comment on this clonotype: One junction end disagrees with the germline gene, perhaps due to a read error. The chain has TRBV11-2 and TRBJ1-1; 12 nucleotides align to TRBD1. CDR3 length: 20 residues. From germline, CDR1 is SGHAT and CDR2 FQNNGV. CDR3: CASNTRDRGRKRWSSTEAFF. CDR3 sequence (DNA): TGTGCCAGCAACACTCGGGACAGGGGGCGCAAGAGGTGGAGTAGCACTGAAGCTTTCTTC.

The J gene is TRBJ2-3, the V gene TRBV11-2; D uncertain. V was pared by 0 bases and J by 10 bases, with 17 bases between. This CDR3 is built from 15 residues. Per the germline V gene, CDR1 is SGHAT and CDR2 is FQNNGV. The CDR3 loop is CASSLEASRTDAQYF. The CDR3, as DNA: TGTGCCAGCAGCTTAGAGGCTAGTAGGACGGATGCGCAGTATTTT.

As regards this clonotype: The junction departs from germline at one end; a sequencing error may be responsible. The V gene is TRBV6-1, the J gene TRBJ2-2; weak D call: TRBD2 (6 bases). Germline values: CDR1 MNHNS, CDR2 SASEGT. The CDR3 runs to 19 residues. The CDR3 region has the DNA TGTGCCAGCAGTGAAACCCTTCCCGGGGGTGTCGCGAACACCGGGGAGCCGTTTTTT. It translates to CASSETLPGGVANTGEPFF.

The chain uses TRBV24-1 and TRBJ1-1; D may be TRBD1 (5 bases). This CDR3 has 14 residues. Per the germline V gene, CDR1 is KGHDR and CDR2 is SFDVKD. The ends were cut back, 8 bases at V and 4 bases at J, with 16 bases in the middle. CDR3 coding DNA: TGTGCCACCAATTCCGGGTCAGGGAGCACTGAAGCTTTCTTT. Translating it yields CATNSGSGSTEAFF.

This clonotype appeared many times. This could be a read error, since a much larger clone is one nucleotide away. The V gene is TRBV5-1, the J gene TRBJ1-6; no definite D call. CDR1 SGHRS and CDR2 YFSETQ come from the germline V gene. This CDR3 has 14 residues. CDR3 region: CARSLTEANSPLHF. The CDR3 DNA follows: TGCGCCAGGAGCTTGACCGAAGCGAATTCACCCCTCCACTTT.